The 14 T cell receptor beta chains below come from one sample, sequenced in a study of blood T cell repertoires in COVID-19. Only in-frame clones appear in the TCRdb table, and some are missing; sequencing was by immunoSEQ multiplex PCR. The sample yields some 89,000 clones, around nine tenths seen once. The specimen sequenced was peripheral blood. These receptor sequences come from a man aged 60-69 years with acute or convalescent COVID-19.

The CDR3 nucleotides read TGCGCCAGCAGTCGGGCAGGGGCTGGAAACACCATATATTTT. As protein: CASSRAGAGNTIYF. The V gene is TRBV23-1, the J gene TRBJ1-3, with D maybe TRBD1 (6 bases). TRBV23-1 falls under the ORF class, with uncertain function. Trimming removed 4 bases from V and 2 bases from J, with 9 bases in between. This CDR3 is 14 amino acids long.

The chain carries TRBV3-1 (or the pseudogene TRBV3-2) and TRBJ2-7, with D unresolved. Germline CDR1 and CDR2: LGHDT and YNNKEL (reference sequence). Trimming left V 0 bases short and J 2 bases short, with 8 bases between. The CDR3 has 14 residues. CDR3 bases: TGTGCCAGCAGCCAAGATCTAGTCCCCTACGAGCAGTACTTC. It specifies CASSQDLVPYEQYF.

The CDR3 DNA follows: TGTGCCAGCAGTTACCCCGGGACAGGGGGTCTCACTGAAGCTTTCTTT. Protein product: CASSYPGTGGLTEAFF. The rearrangement joins TRBV6-5 to TRBJ1-1, with TRBD1 matching 11 bases. V lost 2 bases and J lost 4; bases outside the gene matches: 6. The CDR3 length is 16 residues. The germline gives CDR1 MNHEY, CDR2 SVGAGI.

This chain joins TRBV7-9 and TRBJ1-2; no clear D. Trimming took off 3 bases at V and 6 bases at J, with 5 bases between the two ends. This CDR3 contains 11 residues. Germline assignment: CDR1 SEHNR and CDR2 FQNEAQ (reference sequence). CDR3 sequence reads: CASSFQDGYTF. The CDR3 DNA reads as TGTGCCAGCAGCTTCCAGGATGGCTACACCTTC. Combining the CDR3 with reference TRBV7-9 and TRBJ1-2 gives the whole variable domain DTGVSQNPRHKITKRGQNVTFRCDPISEHNRLYWYRQTLGQGPEFLTYFQNEAQLEKSRLLSDRFSAERPKGSFSTLEIQRTEQGDSAMYLCASSFQDGYTFGSGTRLTVV.

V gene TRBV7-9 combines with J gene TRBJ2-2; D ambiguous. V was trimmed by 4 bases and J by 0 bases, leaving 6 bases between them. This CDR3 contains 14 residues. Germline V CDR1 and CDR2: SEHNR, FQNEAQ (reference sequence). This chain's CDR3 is CASSSYSNTGELFF. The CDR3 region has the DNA TGTGCCAGCAGCTCCTATTCGAACACCGGGGAGCTGTTTTTT.

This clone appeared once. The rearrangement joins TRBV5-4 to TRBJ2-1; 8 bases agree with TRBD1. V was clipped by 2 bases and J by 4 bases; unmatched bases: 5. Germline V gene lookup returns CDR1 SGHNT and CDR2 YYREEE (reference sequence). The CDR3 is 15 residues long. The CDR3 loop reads CASSFSQGAYNEQFF. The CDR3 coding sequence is TGTGCCAGCAGCTTTTCTCAGGGGGCTTACAATGAGCAGTTCTTC.

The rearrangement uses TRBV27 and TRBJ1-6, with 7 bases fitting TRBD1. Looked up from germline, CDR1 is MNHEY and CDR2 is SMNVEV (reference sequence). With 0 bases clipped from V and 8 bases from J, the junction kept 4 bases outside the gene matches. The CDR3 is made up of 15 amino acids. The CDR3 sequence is CASSLSRDRYSPLHF. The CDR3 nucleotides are TGTGCCAGCAGTTTATCCCGGGACAGATATTCACCCCTCCACTTT.

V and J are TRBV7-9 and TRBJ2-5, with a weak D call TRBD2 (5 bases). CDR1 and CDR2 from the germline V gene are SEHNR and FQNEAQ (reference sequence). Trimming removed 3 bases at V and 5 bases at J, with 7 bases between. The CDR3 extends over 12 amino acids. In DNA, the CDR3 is TGTGCCAGCAGCTTTCAGCGGGAGACCCAGTACTTC. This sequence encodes CASSFQRETQYF.

This CDR3 reads CACDPGGTNEKLFF. The CDR3 DNA reads as TGTGCCTGCGACCCGGGAGGGACTAATGAAAAACTGTTTTTT. The rearrangement uses TRBV30 and TRBJ1-4; no reliable D call. Between the trimmed V and J ends, which lost 6 bases and 2 bases, there was a span of 13 bases. This CDR3 has 14 amino acids. Germline V gene lookup returns CDR1 GTSNPN and CDR2 SVGIG (reference sequence).

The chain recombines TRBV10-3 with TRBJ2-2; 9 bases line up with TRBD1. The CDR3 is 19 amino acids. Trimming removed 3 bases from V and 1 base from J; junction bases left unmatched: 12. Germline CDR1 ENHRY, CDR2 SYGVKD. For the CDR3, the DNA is TGTGCCATCAGTGATATCTCTCGGACAGGGGTCATGAACACCGGGGAGCTGTTTTTT. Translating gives CAISDISRTGVMNTGELFF.

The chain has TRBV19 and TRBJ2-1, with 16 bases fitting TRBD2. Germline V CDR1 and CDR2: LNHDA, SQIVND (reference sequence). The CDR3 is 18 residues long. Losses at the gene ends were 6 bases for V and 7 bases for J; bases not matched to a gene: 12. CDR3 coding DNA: TGTGCCAGTAGCGGGACTAGCGGGGGGGCCCGTACAGTGAATGAGCAGTTCTTC. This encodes CASSGTSGGARTVNEQFF.

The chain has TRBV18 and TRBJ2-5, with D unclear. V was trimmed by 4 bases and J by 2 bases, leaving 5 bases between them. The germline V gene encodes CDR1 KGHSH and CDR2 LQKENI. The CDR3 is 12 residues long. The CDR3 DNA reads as TGTGCCAGCTCACTAATGCAAGAGACCCAGTACTTC. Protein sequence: CASSLMQETQYF. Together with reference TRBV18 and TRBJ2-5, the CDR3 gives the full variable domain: NAGVMQNPRHLVRRRGQEARLRCSPMKGHSHVYWYRQLPEEGLKFMVYLQKENIIDESGMPKERFSAEFPKEGPSILRIQQVVRGDSAAYFCASSLMQETQYFGPGTRLLVL.

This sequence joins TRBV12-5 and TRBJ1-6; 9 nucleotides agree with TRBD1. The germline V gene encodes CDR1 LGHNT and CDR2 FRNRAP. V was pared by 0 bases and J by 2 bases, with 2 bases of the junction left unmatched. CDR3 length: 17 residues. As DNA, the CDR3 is TGTGCTAGTGGTTTGGTACAGGGGGCGACCTATAATTCACCCCTCCACTTT. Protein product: CASGLVQGATYNSPLHF.

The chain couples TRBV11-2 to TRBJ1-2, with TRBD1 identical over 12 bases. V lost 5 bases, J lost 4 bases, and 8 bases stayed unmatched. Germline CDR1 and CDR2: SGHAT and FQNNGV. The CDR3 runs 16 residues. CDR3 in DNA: TGTGCCAGCAGCGACGGGACAGGGGGCCGACCCTATGGCTACACCTTC. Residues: CASSDGTGGRPYGYTF.